What follows describes a single T cell receptor (beta chain). The data derive from a study of blood T cell repertoires in COVID-19. For the study at large: The cDNA or gDNA used as material had been derived from T cells, B-cell-depleted T cells, or PBMCs.

Authors' analysis steps: Nucleated cell number was recorded as an estimate derived from reference gene primer amplification. Sequencing used immunoSEQ multiplex PCR; TCRdb keeps in-frame clones, though not all of them. V and J calls and clone size follow that table, whereas D and trimming were derived from the DNA. The table shows about 440,000 clones, with about 85% occurring only once. The germline gives CDR1 SGHNT, CDR2 YYREEE (reference sequence). This CDR3 spans 13 amino acids. V was trimmed by 2 bases and J by 3 bases, leaving 8 bases between them. The participants were between about 18 and 100 years old and came from 24 US areas. Participant-reported clinical history was the basis for cohort assignment.

What was sequenced was PBMCs or T cells enriched from blood (not recorded which). The TCR originated in a woman between 18 and 30 years old with acute COVID-19. The chain links TRBV5-4 to TRBJ1-2; no firm D call. The CDR3 spells CASSFPGYYGYTF. In DNA form, the CDR3 reads TGTGCCAGCAGCTTCCCGGGTTACTATGGCTACACCTTC.